This entry lists 30 T cell receptor beta chains sequenced from one sample in a study of T cells after yellow fever vaccination. Each CDR3 protein gets one entry after TCRdb re-called the 5' RACE reads with MiXCR. Of a few hundred thousand distinct CDR3 sequences in the sample, under 9% are singletons; the top ten hold around 3.1%. Sample: CD4+ T cells sorted from PBMCs, taken 5 days after the yellow fever booster vaccination. These receptors originate from a man in his late teens or twenties who received the YFV17D yellow fever vaccine.

This clonotype has a handful of counts. This chain links TRBV12-5 with TRBJ1-1; D perhaps matches TRBD1 (6 bases). V was clipped by 7 bases and J by 5 bases, with 8 bases between them. The CDR3 runs to 11 residues. Germline lookup yields CDR1 LGHNT and CDR2 FRNRAP. Here the CDR3 reads CASAGATEAFF. CDR3 sequence (DNA): TGTGCTAGTGCAGGGGCTACTGAAGCTTTCTTT.

This clonotype has just a few counts. The chain combines TRBV24-1 with TRBJ2-3, with 9 bases lining up with TRBD1. Germline trimming cut 3 bases from V and 4 bases from J; bases unmatched to any gene: 7. The length of the CDR3 is 16 residues. Germline CDR1 is KGHDR and CDR2 is SFDVKD. In DNA, the CDR3 is TGTGCCACCAGTGATCGCACAGGGGGCGCCCCAGATACGCAGTATTTT. It is translated as CATSDRTGGAPDTQYF.

This clonotype was counted a few times. The genes are TRBV6-5 and TRBJ2-1, with 11 bases lining up with TRBD2. The V gene's germline CDR1 is MNHEY and CDR2 SVGAGI. The V and J ends lost 8 bases and 9 bases, in that order; junction bases with no gene match: 9. CDR3 length equals 14 residues. The CDR3 sequence: CASGRLAGWSEQFF. CDR3 bases: TGTGCCAGCGGGAGACTAGCGGGGTGGAGTGAGCAGTTCTTC.

The V gene is TRBV6-5, the J gene TRBJ2-5; TRBD2 aligns across 9 bases. The CDR3 length is 19 residues. V lost 0 bases and J lost 2; bases outside the gene matches: 13. Per germline, CDR1 MNHEY and CDR2 SVGAGI. The CDR3 sequence: CASSYSSPASAGGQETQYF. Here the CDR3 DNA reads TGTGCCAGCAGTTACTCGAGCCCGGCGTCGGCGGGGGGGCAAGAGACCCAGTACTTC.

The V call is TRBV19, the J call TRBJ1-5, with D unresolved. V was pared by 0 bases and J by 8 bases, with 5 bases between. The CDR3 covers 12 residues. Germline CDR1 LNHDA, CDR2 SQIVND (reference sequence). The CDR3 is CASSIEPKPQHF. Written as DNA, the CDR3 is TGTGCCAGTAGTATAGAGCCGAAGCCCCAGCATTTT.

This clonotype was seen more than once but under ten times. The genes are TRBV20-1 and TRBJ2-5, with TRBD1 matching over 7 bases. Trimming at V came to 1 base and at J to 4 bases, leaving 3 bases not matched to a gene. CDR3 size: 13 residues. Germline CDR1 and CDR2: DFQATT and SNEGSKA (reference sequence). The DNA for the CDR3 is TGCAGTGCTAGAGGGCCAGGGGGAGAGACCCAGTACTTC. Protein product: CSARGPGGETQYF.

This clonotype was seen only a few times. The chain employs TRBV5-1 and TRBJ2-7, with 7 bases that match TRBD2. This CDR3 is built from 14 residues. V shed 5 bases, J shed 0 bases, and the junction held 5 bases outside the gene matches. Germline assignment: CDR1 SGHRS and CDR2 YFSETQ. CDR3 nucleotides: TGCGCCAGCAGAGGGACTACGGACTCCTACGAGCAGTACTTC. Protein product: CASRGTTDSYEQYF.

This clonotype was seen a few times. The chain carries TRBV3-1 and TRBJ2-2, with D maybe TRBD1 (5 bases). The CDR3 has 14 residues. Trimming pared 8 bases from V and 0 bases from J, leaving 10 bases between. The germline V gene encodes CDR1 LGHDT and CDR2 YNNKEL (reference sequence). CDR3: CASAGHTNTGELFF. CDR3 DNA sequence: TGTGCCAGCGCCGGACATACGAACACCGGGGAGCTGTTTTTT.

J is TRBJ1-2 and V is TRBV7-2; 11 bases map to TRBD1. Trimming at V came to 5 bases and at J to 9 bases, leaving 8 bases not matched to a gene. The CDR3 runs to 14 residues. CDR1 is SGHTA and CDR2 is FQGNSA in the germline V gene. The CDR3 nucleotides read TGTGCCAGCAGCCCGGGACAGGGGGTCTCCAGCTACACCTTC. It specifies CASSPGQGVSSYTF.

A few counts support this clonotype. This chain joins TRBV3-1 and TRBJ2-2; TRBD1 might be the D (5 bases). Deletions cut 1 base from V and 5 bases from J, with 8 bases between. The CDR3 extends over 14 amino acids. In germline, CDR1 is LGHDT, CDR2 YNNKEL (reference sequence). CDR3 in amino acids: CASSQGPGTGELFF. DNA of the CDR3: TGTGCCAGCAGCCAAGGTCCAGGGACCGGGGAGCTGTTTTTT. The whole variable domain, remainder taken from reference TRBV3-1 and TRBJ2-2, is DTAVSQTPKYLVTQMGNDKSIKCEQNLGHDTMYWYKQDSKKFLKIMFSYNNKELIINETVPNRFSPKSPDKAHLNLHINSLELGDSAVYFCASSQGPGTGELFFGEGSRLTVL.

In its sample, this clonotype was seen many times. The V and J genes are TRBV28 and TRBJ2-2; tentatively, D is TRBD2 (5 bases). CDR1 is MDHEN, CDR2 SYDVKM, per germline. V was trimmed by 7 bases and J by 4 bases, leaving 7 bases between them. The CDR3 consists of 12 residues. CDR3 bases: TGTGCCAGCAAGGGAGTCACCGGGGAGCTGTTTTTT. It specifies CASKGVTGELFF.

The chain couples TRBV7-2 to TRBJ1-2; TRBD1 is a possible D gene (5 bases). V was cut by 5 bases and J by 6 bases, with 19 bases left in between. The germline V gene encodes CDR1 SGHTA and CDR2 FQGNSA. The CDR3 extends over 15 amino acids. The CDR3 region is CASSQAVGLKHGYTF. In DNA form, the CDR3 reads TGTGCCAGCAGCCAGGCGGTGGGGCTTAAGCATGGCTACACCTTC.

This clonotype has a count of ten or more. The chain uses TRBV6-5 and TRBJ1-2, with D maybe TRBD1 (6 bases). The V gene lost 8 bases and the J gene lost 7 bases, with 23 bases spanning the gap. Germline CDR1 MNHEY, CDR2 SVGAGI. The CDR3 is 15 residues long. CDR3 in amino acids: CASGKRGGAIGGYTF. Here the CDR3 DNA reads TGTGCCAGCGGCAAGAGGGGGGGAGCCATAGGTGGCTACACCTTC.

This clonotype was detected only a few times. The V gene is TRBV6-5, the J gene TRBJ2-1; D possibly corresponds to TRBD2 (6 bases). Germline CDR1 and CDR2: MNHEY and SVGAGI. The CDR3 runs 11 residues. Trimming took off 7 bases at V and 6 bases at J, with 7 bases between the two ends. This CDR3 is CASKRANEQFF. The CDR3 DNA reads as TGTGCCAGCAAGCGGGCCAATGAGCAGTTCTTC.

This clonotype has a count of ten or more. The DNA of the CDR3 is TGTGCCAGCAGTTCCTTGGGGGGTTCTCGGGGGGAAAAACTGTTTTTT. Residues: CASSSLGGSRGEKLFF. The rearrangement joins TRBV6-6 to TRBJ1-4; tentative D call: TRBD1 (5 bases). CDR1 and CDR2 from the germline V gene are MNHNY and SVGAGI (reference sequence). V was clipped by 4 bases and J by 8 bases, with 20 bases between them. The length of the CDR3 is 16 residues.

This chain links TRBV6-2 or TRBV6-3 with TRBJ1-5; 7 nucleotides match TRBD1. Unmatched junction bases numbered 8, after V lost 3 bases and J lost 0 bases. This CDR3 has 17 residues. Germline V gene data show CDR1 as MNHEY and CDR2 as SVGEGT. CDR3 DNA sequence: TGTGCCAGCAGTTATGACAGGGAAGGGTATAGCAATCAGCCCCAGCATTTT. It yields the protein CASSYDREGYSNQPQHF.

This clonotype was picked up many times. The chain carries TRBV5-1 and TRBJ1-1, with 7 nucleotides matching TRBD1. J was trimmed by 0 bases and V by 2 bases; bases with no gene match: 4. The CDR3 runs to 15 residues. The germline gives CDR1 SGHRS, CDR2 YFSETQ. CDR3 sequence: CASSLLTGLNTEAFF. Here the CDR3 DNA reads TGCGCCAGCAGCTTACTGACAGGGTTGAACACTGAAGCTTTCTTT. Together with reference TRBV5-1 and TRBJ1-1, the CDR3 gives the full variable domain: KAGVTQTPRYLIKTRGQQVTLSCSPISGHRSVSWYQQTPGQGLQFLFEYFSETQRNKGNFPGRFSGRQFSNSRSEMNVSTLELGDSALYLCASSLLTGLNTEAFFGQGTRLTVV.

The sample holds many counts of this clonotype. The chain recombines TRBV10-3 with TRBJ2-6, with 8 bases identical to TRBD1. The CDR3 contains 15 residues. Unmatched junction bases numbered 10, after V lost 11 bases and J lost 4 bases. CDR1 is ENHRY, CDR2 SYGVKD, per germline. CDR3 in amino acids: CALGQGLTGANVLTF. CDR3 coding DNA: TGTGCCCTAGGACAGGGCCTGACCGGGGCCAACGTCCTGACTTTC.

This clonotype was detected only a few times. The V call is TRBV27, the J call TRBJ2-3; perhaps TRBD2 as D (5 bases). Trimming left V 4 bases short and J 0 bases short, with 8 bases between. The CDR3 loop spans 14 amino acids. Per the germline V gene, CDR1 is MNHEY and CDR2 is SMNVEV (reference sequence). In DNA, the CDR3 is TGTGCCAGCAGTTCAACTAGAAGCACAGATACGCAGTATTTT. Its translation: CASSSTRSTDTQYF.

The rearrangement joins TRBV7-2 to TRBJ2-7; D is uncertain. The CDR3 sequence is 14 residues long. The V end was cut by 1 base, the J end by 4 bases, with 11 bases between. Germline loops: CDR1 SGHTA, CDR2 FQGNSA. The CDR3 DNA follows: TGTGCCAGCAGCTTAGTGGGGAACTCGTACGAGCAGTACTTC. It encodes CASSLVGNSYEQYF.

This clonotype was observed many times. The chain recombines TRBV4-1 with TRBJ2-3; D uncertain. The CDR3 totals 13 residues. The V end was cut by 4 bases, the J end by 0 bases, with 5 bases between. Germline V gene lookup returns CDR1 MGHRA and CDR2 YSYEKL. DNA for the CDR3: TGCGCCAGCAGCCGACTTAGCACAGATACGCAGTATTTT. This codes for CASSRLSTDTQYF.

This clonotype occurred many times. The chain employs TRBV5-1 and TRBJ1-2; possible D gene TRBD1, 5 bases. CDR3 length: 15 amino acids. The V and J ends lost 0 bases and 4 bases respectively, with 13 bases between them. The germline V gene encodes CDR1 SGHRS and CDR2 YFSETQ. Here the CDR3 reads CASSLAAGGGYGYTF. In nucleotides, the CDR3 is TGCGCCAGCAGCTTGGCCGCCGGCGGGGGCTATGGCTACACCTTC. Filled out from reference TRBV5-1 and TRBJ1-2, the complete variable domain reads KAGVTQTPRYLIKTRGQQVTLSCSPISGHRSVSWYQQTPGQGLQFLFEYFSETQRNKGNFPGRFSGRQFSNSRSEMNVSTLELGDSALYLCASSLAAGGGYGYTFGSGTRLTVV.

This clonotype was observed a handful of times. The J gene is TRBJ2-5, the V gene TRBV6-5; D tentatively fits TRBD1 or TRBD2 (5 bases each). The V gene's germline CDR1 is MNHEY and CDR2 SVGAGI. The germline V and J ends were trimmed by 6 bases and 3 bases, with 8 bases remaining between them. This CDR3 comprises 12 residues. CDR3 nucleotide sequence: TGTGCCAGCAGGTGGGGGAAAGAGACCCAGTACTTC. Residues: CASRWGKETQYF.

This clonotype was seen many times. Here the CDR3 reads CASSLDSGSNEQFF. In DNA form, the CDR3 reads TGCGCCAGCAGCCTTGACTCCGGGAGCAATGAGCAGTTCTTC. The J gene is TRBJ2-1, the V gene TRBV4-3; D is possibly TRBD2 (6 bases). CDR3 length: 14 amino acids. V lost 4 bases to trimming and J lost 6 bases, with 13 bases between them. Germline CDR1 and CDR2: LGHNA and YSLEER.

There are many counts of this clonotype. The V gene is TRBV6-6, the J gene TRBJ2-3, with TRBD1 matching over 9 bases. The CDR3 extends over 19 amino acids. The germline V gene encodes CDR1 MNHNY and CDR2 SVGAGI (reference sequence). V lost 2 bases to trimming and J lost 1 base; unmatched junction nucleotides: 13. As DNA, the CDR3 is TGTGCCAGCAGTTACCCCGGGACAGGGCACGGGAAGCGCACAGATACGCAGTATTTT. This encodes CASSYPGTGHGKRTDTQYF.

The genes are TRBV4-3 and TRBJ1-6; no firm D call. V dropped 0 bases and J dropped 10 bases, with 13 bases sitting between them. This CDR3 has 15 residues. CDR1 and CDR2 from the germline V gene are LGHNA and YSLEER. CDR3 residues: CASSQDRVKRSPLHF. In nucleotides, the CDR3 is TGCGCCAGCAGCCAAGATCGGGTTAAAAGATCACCCCTCCACTTT.

This clonotype was seen a handful of times. The gene calls are TRBV5-1 and TRBJ2-5; perhaps D is TRBD1 or TRBD2 (5 bases each). The CDR3 extends over 15 amino acids. Germline V gene sequence: CDR1 SGHRS, CDR2 YFSETQ. Trimming took off 0 bases at V and 5 bases at J, with 14 bases between the two ends. CDR3 protein: CASSLGARDGETQYF. In DNA, the CDR3 is TGCGCCAGCAGCTTGGGAGCCCGGGACGGGGAGACCCAGTACTTC.

This chain joins TRBV23-1 and TRBJ2-5; a possible D gene is TRBD1 (5 bases). TRBV23-1 is an ORF, with its function uncertain. The ends were cut back, 8 bases at V and 5 bases at J, with 15 bases in the middle. The CDR3 covers 13 residues. CDR3 in amino acids: CASGPTDRETQYF. The CDR3 region has the DNA TGCGCCAGCGGACCGACAGATAGGGAGACCCAGTACTTC.

This clonotype was observed many times. The chain recombines TRBV6-6 with TRBJ1-1; 10 positions match TRBD1. The ends lost 11 bases at V and 3 bases at J; junction bases unmatched: 3. This CDR3 comprises 12 residues. Looked up from germline, CDR1 is MNHNY and CDR2 is SVGAGI (reference sequence). The CDR3 loop reads CASTGGYTEAFF. CDR3 coding DNA: TGTGCCTCGACAGGGGGCTACACTGAAGCTTTCTTT.

This clonotype has a handful of counts. This chain uses TRBV12-3 or TRBV12-4 with TRBJ2-2, with 7 bases fitting TRBD1. Trimming removed 3 bases from V and 0 bases from J; junction bases left unmatched: 1. CDR3 length equals 15 residues. CDR3 DNA: TGTGCCAGCAGTTTTCAGGGGGCGAACACCGGGGAGCTGTTTTTT. Protein product: CASSFQGANTGELFF.